These T cell receptor beta chains were read from a single sample in a study of blood T cell repertoires in COVID-19. TCRdb's copy holds only in-frame clones and misses some; the assay was immunoSEQ multiplex PCR. The data show over 65,000 clones, approximately 80% seen once. Material for sequencing was peripheral blood. The origin of the receptors is a man older than 75 with active or convalescent COVID-19. Each CDR3 is given with its conserved first and last residue. A D gene is named only where the DNA matches it firmly. Not all rows give a size; the values are once, few, many and, for expanded clones, a class.

CDR3nt	CDR3aa	j_gene	v_gene	abundance	d_gene
TGTGCCAGAAAGCTAGCTACCAAAAACATTCAGTACTTC	CARKLATKNIQYF	TRBJ2-4	TRBV5-6	NA	NA
TGTGCCAGCAGGTTAGAGGGCTGGCGGGGGGGCGCCAGCACAGATACGCAGTATTTT	CASRLEGWRGGASTDTQYF	TRBJ2-3	TRBV7-2	NA	TRBD2
TGTGCCAGCAGCTTAATGTTAGCGGGGGGGCAGGATGAGCAGTTCTTC	CASSLMLAGGQDEQFF	TRBJ2-1	TRBV11-2	once	TRBD2
TGCGCCAGCAGCGCCTTTAGCGGGAAGGCAGATACGCAGTATTTT	CASSAFSGKADTQYF	TRBJ2-3	TRBV5-1	NA	TRBD2
TGCGCCAGCAGCTTGTGGGAACAGGGTATGAACACTGAAGCTTTCTTT	CASSLWEQGMNTEAFF	TRBJ1-1	TRBV5-1	NA	NA
TGCGCCAGCAGCCGGACTAGCGGGAGGAACACAGATACGCAGTATTTT	CASSRTSGRNTDTQYF	TRBJ2-3	TRBV10-2	NA	TRBD2
TGTGCCAGCAGCTTACAGGGCGCCGGGGAGCTGTTTTTT	CASSLQGAGELFF	TRBJ2-2	TRBV7-2	NA	NA
TGTGCCAGCAGCTTGCTAGTACATGGCAATGAGCAGTTCTTC	CASSLLVHGNEQFF	TRBJ2-1	TRBV7-2	once	NA
TGTGCCAGCTTAGCAGGGGAGAGTCAGGGAGAGACCCAGTACTTC	CASLAGESQGETQYF	TRBJ2-5	TRBV6-5	NA	NA
TGTGCCAGTAGCAAACAGGTCATGAACACTGAAGCTTTCTTT	CASSKQVMNTEAFF	TRBJ1-1	TRBV19	NA	NA
TGTGCCAGTAGTTCTCGCGGATTTCAGGGTAGGTTCAATCAGCCCCAGCATTTT	CASSSRGFQGRFNQPQHF	TRBJ1-5	TRBV19	NA	NA
TGTGCCAGCAGGCCACCGACAGGGAATAAGAATTCACCCCTCCACTTT	CASRPPTGNKNSPLHF	TRBJ1-6	TRBV2	NA	TRBD1
TGTGCCAGCAGTTGGCGGCGGGGAACAAACACCGGGGAGCTGTTTTTT	CASSWRRGTNTGELFF	TRBJ2-2	TRBV27	NA	NA
TGTGCCAGCAGCTTACAGGGGCGGCGAGAGACCCAGTACTTC	CASSLQGRRETQYF	TRBJ2-5	TRBV7-9	NA	NA
TGTGCCAGCAGCGCGACAGTTACTAATGAAAAACTGTTTTTT	CASSATVTNEKLFF	TRBJ1-4	TRBV11-2	NA	NA
TGTGCCAGCAGCCCTTCTCACAGGGTTACCACAGATACGCAGTATTTT	CASSPSHRVTTDTQYF	TRBJ2-3	TRBV3-1/TRBV3-2	NA	NA
TGTGCCAGCAGCCCTAATCCAGGGGTTGGCACTGAAGCTTTCTTT	CASSPNPGVGTEAFF	TRBJ1-1	TRBV7-9	NA	NA
TGTGCCACCAGTGAGGGCTGGACAGTGAACACCGGGGAGCTGTTTTTT	CATSEGWTVNTGELFF	TRBJ2-2	TRBV24-1	once	NA
TGCGCCAGCAAGGCCCGGGGGGACACTGAAGCTTTCTTT	CASKARGDTEAFF	TRBJ1-1	TRBV5-1	once	NA
TGCGCCAGCAGCTTGGACGGGTGGAGCACCGGGGAGCTGTTTTTT	CASSLDGWSTGELFF	TRBJ2-2	TRBV5-1	NA	NA
TGTGCCAGCACTTCCTTCATCAGCGCCAACTATGGCTACACCTTC	CASTSFISANYGYTF	TRBJ1-2	TRBV27	NA	NA